These T cell receptor beta chains were read from a single sample in a study of tumor and adjacent non-tumor tissue in lung cancer. Each CDR3 protein gets one entry after TCRdb re-called the multiplex PCR reads with MiXCR. The table records 70,000 to 90,000 distinct CDR3 sequences, around 80% of them present only once. The specimen sequenced was lung tumor tissue. These receptors came from a woman aged 50 to 60 with non-small cell lung cancer. CDR3s include the opening cysteine and the closing phenylalanine or tryptophan. D genes are given only for firm matches. Not all rows give a size; the values are once, few, many and, for expanded clones, a class.

V	J	D	length	size	CDR3	DNA
TRBV6-4	TRBJ2-7	NA	12	many	CASTTIDYEQYF	TGTGCCAGCACCACTATTGACTACGAGCAGTACTTC
TRBV29-1	TRBJ2-1	TRBD2	15	NA	CSVEAGGRVKDEQFF	TGCAGTGTTGAAGCTGGCGGGAGGGTCAAGGATGAGCAGTTCTTC
TRBV20-1	TRBJ2-1	TRBD2	17	NA	CSARDGGSGSLLVEQFF	TGCAGTGCTAGAGATGGGGGTAGCGGGAGTCTTCTGGTTGAGCAGTTCTTC
TRBV25-1	TRBJ2-1	NA	12	NA	CASTVAGNEQFF	TGTGCCAGCACTGTCGCCGGCAATGAGCAGTTCTTC
TRBV28	TRBJ2-2	NA	15	many	CASSPPNRDTGELFF	TGTGCCAGCAGTCCCCCCAACAGGGATACCGGGGAGCTGTTTTTT
TRBV11-2	TRBJ2-7	TRBD2	17	NA	CASIPGLAGTFSREQYF	TGTGCCAGCATCCCGGGACTAGCGGGGACCTTCTCCCGCGAGCAGTACTTC
TRBV5-4	TRBJ1-2	NA	11	NA	CASNGSGGYTF	TGTGCCAGTAACGGCTCGGGTGGCTACACCTTC
TRBV6-2/TRBV6-3	TRBJ2-7	NA	13	NA	CTSVGQSVDKQYF	TGTACCAGCGTCGGACAGTCTGTCGACAAGCAGTACTTC
TRBV10-3	TRBJ2-1	NA	14	NA	CAISFRGENNEQFF	TGTGCCATCAGTTTTAGAGGTGAAAACAATGAGCAGTTCTTC
TRBV28	TRBJ1-5	NA	18	NA	CGSSSLGGWDGSNQPQHF	TGTGGCAGCAGTTCCCTCGGGGGGTGGGATGGAAGTAATCAGCCCCAGCATTTT
TRBV4-1	TRBJ2-7	TRBD1	15	NA	CSSRQGQGPSYEQYF	TGCTCCAGTAGGCAAGGACAGGGGCCCTCCTACGAACAGTACTTC
TRBV7-9	TRBJ1-2	NA	17	NA	CAGGKRQGKSLVDGYTF	TGTGCCGGCGGAAAACGGCAGGGAAAAAGCCTCGTGGATGGCTACACCTTC
TRBV12-5	TRBJ1-2	NA	13	NA	CASGPDGTNGYRF	TGTGCTAGTGGTCCTGACGGAACTAATGGCTACAGGTTC
TRBV29-1	TRBJ2-3	NA	13	large	CSVRAADTDTQYF	TGCAGCGTTAGGGCGGCAGACACAGATACGCAGTATTTT
TRBV11-2	TRBJ2-1	NA	16	NA	CASSIYTSYAPSKQFF	TGTGCTAGCAGCATATACACCAGCTATGCCCCCAGTAAGCAGTTCTTC
TRBV4-3	TRBJ2-6	NA	16	NA	CDSSQDALSGANVLTF	TGCGACAGCAGCCAAGATGCACTCTCTGGGGCCAACGTCCTGACTTTC
TRBV6-5	TRBJ2-1	NA	13	NA	CASSQFSRSDQFF	TGTGCCAGCAGCCAATTCTCACGTAGTGATCAGTTCTTC
TRBV29-1	TRBJ2-1	NA	13	NA	CSVDDRSPNGQFF	TGCAGCGTTGATGATAGGTCCCCAAATGGGCAGTTCTTC
TRBV6-2/TRBV6-3	TRBJ2-3	NA	17	medium-sized	CASSDPRGRAVVDTQYF	TGTGCCAGCAGCGACCCCAGGGGGAGGGCGGTCGTTGATACGCAGTATTTT
TRBV7-9	TRBJ2-1	NA	14	NA	CASSITGSHNEQFF	TGTGCCAGCAGCATCACGGGATCCCACAATGAGCAGTTCTTC
TRBV4-3	TRBJ2-1	TRBD2	17	NA	CASSQGGLAGGHNDQFF	TGCGCCAGCAGCCAAGGTGGATTAGCGGGAGGCCACAATGATCAGTTCTTC
TRBV4-2	TRBJ1-4	TRBD1	15	NA	CASRQVQGVGEKLFF	TGTGCCAGCAGACAAGTCCAGGGGGTCGGGGAAAAACTATTTTTT
TRBV29-1	TRBJ2-7	TRBD2	14	few	CSVEFGLAGAEQYF	TGTAGCGTAGAATTCGGACTAGCGGGAGCCGAGCAGTACTTC
TRBV28	TRBJ2-3	TRBD2	16	many	CASSLGTSFSTDTQYF	TGTGCCAGCAGTCTCGGGACTAGCTTCTCCACAGATACGCAGTATTTT
TRBV5-4	TRBJ1-2	TRBD1	14	NA	CASNPYRGPYGYTF	TGTGCCAGTAACCCATACAGGGGGCCCTATGGCTACACCTTC
TRBV20-1	TRBJ2-7	NA	14	NA	CSVTHSQSSYEQYF	TGCAGTGTTACTCATTCCCAGAGCTCCTACGAGCAGTACTTC
TRBV29-1	TRBJ2-7	TRBD1	12	large	CSVGTGGYEQYF	TGCAGCGTTGGGACAGGGGGCTACGAGCAGTACTTC
TRBV11-2	TRBJ2-1	TRBD2	15	NA	CASSLIAGGDSEEFF	TGTGCCAGCAGCCTTATAGCGGGAGGAGACAGTGAGGAGTTCTTC
TRBV20-1	TRBJ2-2	NA	14	NA	CSSSPSGISGELFF	TGCAGTAGTAGTCCTAGTGGGATTTCCGGGGAGCTGTTTTTT
TRBV6-1	TRBJ2-7	NA	15	NA	CVSSARDPIHYDQYF	TGTGTCAGCAGTGCCCGGGACCCCATCCATTACGATCAGTACTTC
TRBV5-4	TRBJ1-6	TRBD1	15	NA	CAGSLNRGAGSPLHF	TGTGCCGGCAGCTTGAACAGGGGGGCTGGTTCACCACTCCACTTT
TRBV12-3/TRBV12-4	TRBJ2-7	NA	13	NA	CGSSGGNQGEQYF	TGTGGCAGCAGTGGAGGGAATCAGGGCGAGCAGTATTTC
TRBV20-1	TRBJ2-1	NA	16	once	CSPRDHGARSYNEQFF	TGCAGTCCTAGAGATCACGGCGCCCGATCCTACAATGAGCAGTTCTTC
TRBV20-1	TRBJ2-7	TRBD1	15	NA	CSASPGGQREYGQYF	TGCAGTGCCTCACCAGGGGGACAGAGAGAATACGGGCAGTACTTT
TRBV20-1	TRBJ1-6	TRBD1	15	NA	CTARAPGGSPSPLHF	TGCACTGCTAGAGCTCCAGGGGGCTCCCCTTCACCCCTCCACTTT
TRBV6-5	TRBJ2-1	TRBD1	16	NA	CASSYSSGQGYYKQFF	TGTGCCAGCAGTTACTCTTCCGGACAGGGATACTATAAGCAGTTCTTC
TRBV20-1	TRBJ2-3	NA	13	NA	CSMAGEGTDMQYF	TGCAGTATGGCGGGAGAAGGGACAGATATGCAGTATTTT
TRBV29-1	TRBJ1-2	NA	11	once	CSIRLDYGYTF	TGCAGCATTAGACTTGACTATGGCTACACCTTC
TRBV12-3/TRBV12-4	TRBJ2-7	NA	13	medium-sized	CASSLDKTYEQYF	TGTGCCAGCAGTTTAGACAAAACCTACGAGCAGTACTTC
TRBV20-1	TRBJ2-3	NA	12	NA	CSAKKGADTQYF	TGTAGTGCCAAAAAGGGAGCAGATACGCAGTATTTT